These 6 T cell receptor beta chains came from one sample sequenced in a study of T cells after yellow fever vaccination. TCRdb re-called the 5' RACE reads with MiXCR, one entry per CDR3 protein. The repertoire holds over 250,000 distinct CDR3 sequences, with over 3.5% as singletons. This specimen was PBMCs, taken 5 days after the yellow fever booster vaccination. These receptors came from a man aged 18 to 29 who received the YFV17D yellow fever vaccine.

This clonotype was counted only a few times. The chain uses TRBV11-2 and TRBJ2-7; D ambiguous. The germline CDR1 and CDR2 sequences are SGHAT and FQNNGV. CDR3 length equals 13 residues. V shed 0 bases and J shed 2 bases, with 5 bases lying between them. The CDR3 reads CASSLETPYEQYF. CDR3 coding DNA: TGTGCCAGCAGCTTAGAGACACCCTACGAGCAGTACTTC.

This clonotype was counted only a few times. The chain joins TRBV6-2 or TRBV6-3 to TRBJ2-7, with D possibly matching TRBD2 (6 bases). In germline, CDR1 is MNHEY, CDR2 SVGEGT. This CDR3 region has 14 residues. Trimming removed 2 bases at V and 1 base at J, with 9 bases between. The CDR3 loop reads CASSYAGGSYEQYV. The CDR3 nucleotides are TGTGCCAGCAGTTACGCCGGGGGATCCTACGAGCAGTACGTC.

This clonotype was seen a handful of times. The chain employs TRBV11-1 and TRBJ1-2; a weak D match, TRBD1 (5 bases). CDR1 SGHAT and CDR2 FQDESV come from the germline V gene (reference sequence). Trimming removed 4 bases from V and 4 bases from J, with 22 bases in between. This CDR3 spans 17 amino acids. As DNA, the CDR3 is TGTGCCAGCAGCTCCCCCGAGGGATCAGGGCAGGGCTATGGCTACACCTTC. As protein: CASSSPEGSGQGYGYTF.

CDR3 in DNA: TGTGCCAGCAGCGGTGGACAGGGACGTGGCTACACCTTC. It specifies CASSGGQGRGYTF. V is TRBV7-2 and J is TRBJ1-2; 8 bases are a match to TRBD1. The CDR3 sequence is 13 residues long. Looked up from germline, CDR1 is SGHTA and CDR2 is FQGNSA. After removal of 5 bases from V and 7 bases from J, the junction contained 6 bases not matched to a gene.

The rearrangement joins TRBV4-1 to TRBJ2-7; the match to TRBD2 covers 10 bases. This CDR3 is built from 16 residues. The germline CDR1 and CDR2 sequences are MGHRA and YSYEKL. V dropped 4 bases and J dropped 3; count of bases not matched to a gene: 9. In nucleotides, the CDR3 is TGCGCCAGCAGCCGTAACGGACTAGCGGAGGGCTACGAGCAGTACTTC. This translates into CASSRNGLAEGYEQYF.

The chain combines TRBV5-6 with TRBJ1-4, with D perhaps TRBD1 (6 bases). V was pared by 4 bases and J by 8 bases, with 15 bases between. The CDR3 spans 14 residues. Germline lookup yields CDR1 SGHDT and CDR2 YYEEEE. The chain's CDR3 is CASSPRGWGEKLFF. The CDR3 DNA reads TGTGCCAGCAGCCCCAGGGGATGGGGAGAAAAACTGTTTTTT.